The present T cell receptor beta chain was sequenced within a study of beta chain features in type 1 diabetes. About the research overall: Patients looked much like healthy donors when it came to age, gender and cell yields.

This clone occurred a few times. Its antigen is unknown. Populations isolated by sorting all had purity greater than 95%. The CDR3 is made up of 16 amino acids. Trimming left V 4 bases short and J 7 bases short, with 18 bases between. Germline V gene lookup returns CDR1 SGHRS and CDR2 YFSETQ. Study-wide findings and caveats: The similarity of naive, central memory and Treg TCRB repertoires appeared greater among patients than among healthy donors. Cells with high TCR expression could be over-represented when cDNA is sequenced.

TCRB transcripts that were expressed got sequenced, as all of the isolated RNA had been reverse transcribed. Libraries were prepared by immunoSEQ multiplex PCR; TCRdb keeps only in-frame clonotypes and omits some of them. The sample lists around 300,000 clones, under 8.5% seen once, with more than 1% in the top ten. V and J are TRBV5-1 and TRBJ1-6; the D is unclear. This sequence was found in a woman younger than 35 in good health. Material for sequencing was central memory CD4+ T cells from blood. CDR3: CASSLMTITPNSPLHF. CDR3 sequence (DNA): TGCGCCAGCAGCCTCATGACAATAACGCCCAATTCACCCCTCCACTTT. The variable domain in full, completed from reference TRBV5-1 and TRBJ1-6, reads KAGVTQTPRYLIKTRGQQVTLSCSPISGHRSVSWYQQTPGQGLQFLFEYFSETQRNKGNFPGRFSGRQFSNSRSEMNVSTLELGDSALYLCASSLMTITPNSPLHFGNGTRLTVT.